The subject of this entry is one T cell receptor (beta chain). Its antigen is as yet unknown. If patients had autoimmune disease history or systemic immunosuppression, they were excluded. V gave up 4 bases and J gave up 4 bases, with 15 bases separating them. Germline assignment: CDR1 SGHRS and CDR2 YFSETQ. CDR3 length: 15 residues. The source of the sample is a study of OX40 agonist ivuxolimab in advanced cancers. Study at large: Three patients showed partial responses: one hepatocellular carcinoma and two cutaneous melanoma cases.

General study results and limits: At 0.1 to 3.0 mg/kg, CD4+ and CD8+ blood T cells expanded clonally by week 6. Relative to CD4+ cells, CD8+ T cells on average had more expanded clones.

Sequenced by immunoSEQ multiplex PCR; TCRdb stores in-frame clones only, minus some. Of about 86,000 clones listed, about 89% are singletons. This specimen consisted of CD4+ or CD8+ T cells sorted from blood, obtained in a trial of the OX40 agonist ivuxolimab. This TCR came from an adult with an advanced solid tumor such as melanoma, head and neck, liver or kidney cancer. The chain joins TRBV5-1 to TRBJ1-5; perhaps TRBD1 as D (5 bases). The CDR3 sequence: CASSPSGHRNQPQHF. CDR3 nucleotides: TGCGCCAGCAGCCCCTCAGGACACCGGAATCAGCCCCAGCATTTT.